The clone carrying this TCR beta chain occurred many times. The antigen remains undetermined. This sample is part of a study of CD8 T cells in ankylosing spondylitis. Notes on the study in general: Typical of ankylosing spondylitis blood, it appeared, was a TCR beta motif of about eight highly homologous variants.

CDR3 length: 16 amino acids. CDR1 and CDR2 from the germline V gene are SEHNR and FQNEAQ (reference sequence). The V gene end was trimmed by 5 bases and the J gene end by 7 bases; junction bases not matched to a gene: 14. TCRdb fed the 5' RACE reads into MiXCR, producing one record per CDR3 protein. The sample records 100,000 to 150,000 distinct CDR3 sequences, approximately 9.9% being singletons. The rearrangement links TRBV7-9 to TRBJ2-1, with 7 positions matching TRBD1. The sample comprised blood, either unsorted or a sorted T cell fraction (not recorded which). This sequence originates from a male donor with ankylosing spondylitis or in good health (not recorded which). CDR3 DNA: TGTGCCAGCAGCGATGTGGGACAGATAGTTGGGAATGAGCAGTTCTTC. Its protein product is CASSDVGQIVGNEQFF.